Listed below are T cell receptor beta chains from one sample, sequenced in a study of beta chain features in type 1 diabetes. Some clones are missing from TCRdb's copy, which holds only in-frame ones; the method was immunoSEQ multiplex PCR. The sample lists about 300,000 clones, approximately 15% occurring once. The sequencing sample was made of naive CD4+ T cells from blood. These receptors were collected from a woman aged 18-30 years with type 1 diabetes. CDR3s include the opening cysteine and the closing phenylalanine or tryptophan. D genes are given only for firm matches. Where a row states a size, it is once, few, many or the class of an expanded clone; other rows omit it.

size: NA; J: TRBJ2-6; D: TRBD1; V: TRBV19; CDR3: CARRRGTGVAPRSSGANVLTF; DNA: TGTGCCCGAAGACGCGGGACAGGGGTTGCCCCCAGGAGCTCTGGGGCCAACGTCCTGACTTTC
size: few; J: TRBJ2-6; D: NA; V: TRBV5-1; CDR3: CASSSAGNSGANVLTF; DNA: TGCGCCAGCAGCTCTGCAGGGAACTCTGGGGCCAACGTCCTGACTTTC
size: NA; J: TRBJ2-5; D: TRBD1; V: TRBV10-3; CDR3: CAISGTGKQETQYF; DNA: TGTGCCATCAGTGGGACAGGCAAACAAGAGACCCAGTACTTC
size: NA; J: TRBJ1-2; D: TRBD1; V: TRBV2; CDR3: CASMLDRGPYGYTF; DNA: TGTGCCAGCATGCTGGACAGGGGACCCTATGGCTACACCTTC
size: NA; J: TRBJ2-2; D: TRBD1; V: TRBV18; CDR3: CASSPRTGGITGELFF; DNA: TGTGCCAGCTCACCACGAACAGGGGGAATTACCGGGGAGCTGTTTTTT
size: NA; J: TRBJ2-1; D: NA; V: TRBV7-2; CDR3: CASLLGGSSYNEQFF; DNA: TGTGCCAGCCTCCTTGGGGGGAGCTCCTACAATGAGCAGTTCTTC
size: few; J: TRBJ2-1; D: TRBD2; V: TRBV11-2; CDR3: CASSYGLAGVSTYNEQFF; DNA: TGTGCCAGCAGCTATGGACTAGCGGGAGTGAGTACCTACAATGAGCAGTTCTTC
size: few; J: TRBJ2-1; D: TRBD2; V: TRBV12-5; CDR3: CASGLNGGLWTSGRGNEQFF; DNA: TGTGCTAGTGGTTTGAACGGCGGACTCTGGACTAGCGGGAGAGGGAATGAGCAGTTCTTC
size: few; J: TRBJ2-3; D: TRBD2; V: TRBV28; CDR3: CASITGTTPGTQYF; DNA: TGTGCCAGCATCACCGGGACTACCCCTGGTACGCAGTATTTT
size: NA; J: TRBJ2-7; D: NA; V: TRBV7-2; CDR3: CASSSLSYEQYF; DNA: TGTGCCAGCAGCTCCCTCTCCTACGAGCAGTACTTC
size: few; J: TRBJ2-1; D: NA; V: TRBV18; CDR3: CASSPGSSSSSYNEQFF; DNA: TGTGCCAGCTCACCAGGATCGTCTTCTAGCTCCTACAATGAGCAGTTCTTC
size: NA; J: TRBJ1-1; D: TRBD1; V: TRBV5-1; CDR3: CASSLRPQGENTEAFF; DNA: TGCGCCAGCAGCCTCAGACCCCAGGGGGAGAACACTGAAGCTTTCTTT
size: NA; J: TRBJ1-1; D: TRBD1; V: TRBV19; CDR3: CASQDRGGKNTEAFF; DNA: TGTGCCAGCCAGGACAGGGGAGGCAAAAACACTGAAGCTTTCTTT
size: NA; J: TRBJ2-3; D: TRBD2; V: TRBV28; CDR3: CASKPAGATDTQYF; DNA: TGTGCCAGCAAACCTGCGGGAGCAACAGATACGCAGTATTTT
size: NA; J: TRBJ2-5; D: TRBD2; V: TRBV9; CDR3: CASSVDEAGKTQYF; DNA: TGTGCCAGCAGCGTAGATGAAGCGGGGAAGACCCAGTACTTC
size: few; J: TRBJ1-5; D: TRBD1; V: TRBV2; CDR3: CASGQGRNQPQHF; DNA: TGTGCCAGCGGACAGGGCCGCAATCAGCCCCAGCATTTT
size: few; J: TRBJ2-2; D: TRBD2; V: TRBV29-1; CDR3: CSVRLAGIGELFF; DNA: TGCAGCGTTCGACTAGCGGGAATCGGGGAGCTGTTTTTT
size: few; J: TRBJ2-2; D: NA; V: TRBV29-1; CDR3: CSVQTGGTGELFF; DNA: TGCAGCGTACAGACAGGTGGAACCGGGGAGCTGTTTTTT
size: NA; J: TRBJ2-1; D: NA; V: TRBV30; CDR3: CAWILNSYNEQFF; DNA: TGTGCCTGGATACTAAACTCCTACAATGAGCAGTTCTTC
size: NA; J: TRBJ2-3; D: TRBD2; V: TRBV5-4; CDR3: CASSSGLAGVDTQYF; DNA: TGTGCCAGCAGCTCCGGACTAGCGGGGGTAGATACGCAGTATTTT
size: NA; J: TRBJ2-2; D: TRBD2; V: TRBV7-2; CDR3: CASSQYSGRSTGELFF; DNA: TGTGCCAGCAGCCAATATAGCGGGAGAAGCACCGGGGAGCTGTTTTTT
size: NA; J: TRBJ2-3; D: NA; V: TRBV5-1; CDR3: CASSVDFTDTQYF; DNA: TGCGCCAGCAGTGTAGACTTCACAGATACGCAGTATTTT
size: few; J: TRBJ2-1; D: TRBD2; V: TRBV9; CDR3: CASSMRTSGVYNEQFF; DNA: TGTGCCAGCAGCATGAGGACTAGCGGAGTCTACAATGAGCAGTTCTTC
size: NA; J: TRBJ2-1; D: NA; V: TRBV30; CDR3: CAWTRNEQFF; DNA: TGTGCCTGGACGCGGAATGAGCAGTTCTTC
size: few; J: TRBJ2-3; D: NA; V: TRBV5-1; CDR3: CASSSRGGSTDTQYF; DNA: TGCGCCAGCAGCTCGAGGGGGGGTAGTACAGATACGCAGTATTTT
size: NA; J: TRBJ2-1; D: TRBD2; V: TRBV18; CDR3: CASSPTTSGIISYNEQFF; DNA: TGTGCCAGCTCACCAACTACTAGCGGGATAATCTCCTACAATGAGCAGTTCTTC
size: NA; J: TRBJ2-1; D: NA; V: TRBV7-9; CDR3: CASSRLVAEQFF; DNA: TGTGCCAGCAGTCGCCTAGTGGCTGAGCAGTTCTTC
size: NA; J: TRBJ2-7; D: NA; V: TRBV7-9; CDR3: CASSLKGREAHEQYF; DNA: TGTGCCAGCAGCTTAAAGGGGCGCGAGGCCCACGAGCAGTACTTC
size: few; J: TRBJ2-3; D: NA; V: TRBV7-7; CDR3: CASPGGPSTDTQYF; DNA: TGTGCCAGCCCCGGCGGCCCTAGCACAGATACGCAGTATTTT
size: NA; J: TRBJ2-1; D: TRBD2; V: TRBV11-2; CDR3: CASSLGLAGAGRYNEQFF; DNA: TGTGCCAGCAGCTTAGGACTAGCGGGAGCGGGTCGGTACAATGAGCAGTTCTTC
size: NA; J: TRBJ2-3; D: NA; V: TRBV25-1; CDR3: CASSAQGTDTQYF; DNA: TGTGCCAGCAGTGCGCAGGGTACAGATACGCAGTATTTT
size: NA; J: TRBJ2-7; D: TRBD1; V: TRBV6-6; CDR3: CASRGQGSEQYF; DNA: TGTGCCAGCAGGGGACAGGGGAGTGAGCAGTACTTC
size: NA; J: TRBJ1-4; D: NA; V: TRBV7-9; CDR3: CASSAGRGQTNEKLFF; DNA: TGTGCCAGCAGCGCTGGGCGGGGTCAGACGAATGAAAAACTGTTTTTT
size: few; J: TRBJ1-1; D: NA; V: TRBV25-1; CDR3: CASSVPGSHTEAFF; DNA: TGTGCCAGCAGTGTCCCCGGGTCCCACACTGAAGCTTTCTTT
size: NA; J: TRBJ1-1; D: TRBD1; V: TRBV30; CDR3: CAWSPNRGPGFF; DNA: TGTGCCTGGAGTCCGAACAGGGGGCCGGGTTTCTTT
size: NA; J: TRBJ2-7; D: TRBD2; V: TRBV5-4; CDR3: CASSLGSSGASYEQYF; DNA: TGTGCCAGCAGCTTGGGTTCGAGCGGGGCTAGCTACGAGCAGTACTTC
size: NA; J: TRBJ1-2; D: NA; V: TRBV25-1; CDR3: CASSETTRGLNYGYTF; DNA: TGTGCCAGCAGTGAAACGACGCGGGGTCTCAACTATGGCTACACCTTC
size: few; J: TRBJ2-3; D: NA; V: TRBV5-1; CDR3: CASSFRVTDTQYF; DNA: TGCGCCAGCAGCTTTAGAGTGACAGATACGCAGTATTTT
size: NA; J: TRBJ2-1; D: TRBD2; V: TRBV10-3; CDR3: CAISSGTSGGSYNEQFF; DNA: TGTGCCATCAGCTCCGGGACTAGCGGGGGCTCCTACAATGAGCAGTTCTTC
size: NA; J: TRBJ1-5; D: NA; V: TRBV30; CDR3: CAWRPKGTRGGPQHF; DNA: TGTGCCTGGAGACCCAAGGGGACGCGGGGAGGGCCCCAGCATTTT
size: NA; J: TRBJ1-2; D: NA; V: TRBV29-1; CDR3: CSVARTSGANYGYTF; DNA: TGCAGCGTTGCGAGGACCTCCGGGGCTAACTATGGCTACACCTTC
size: NA; J: TRBJ2-5; D: NA; V: TRBV20-1; CDR3: CSAGPGTLEYF; DNA: TGCAGTGCCGGCCCCGGGACTTTGGAGTACTTC
size: few; J: TRBJ2-3; D: TRBD2; V: TRBV6-5; CDR3: CASSYRGTSGDTQYF; DNA: TGTGCCAGCAGTTACAGGGGGACTAGCGGAGATACGCAGTATTTT
size: few; J: TRBJ1-2; D: TRBD1; V: TRBV5-1; CDR3: CASSPRGRENYGYTF; DNA: TGCGCCAGCAGCCCCAGGGGGCGGGAGAACTATGGCTACACCTTC
size: NA; J: TRBJ2-3; D: NA; V: TRBV10-3; CDR3: CAISASGSTDTQYF; DNA: TGTGCCATCAGTGCGAGCGGGAGCACAGATACGCAGTATTTT
size: few; J: TRBJ2-2; D: TRBD2; V: TRBV6-6; CDR3: CASRRTSGSFGELFF; DNA: TGTGCCAGCAGGCGGACTAGCGGGAGTTTCGGGGAGCTGTTTTTT
size: NA; J: TRBJ2-7; D: TRBD2; V: TRBV5-1; CDR3: CASSRTVTGGATYEQYF; DNA: TGCGCCAGCAGCCGGACTGTCACCGGGGGGGCCACCTACGAGCAGTACTTC
size: NA; J: TRBJ2-7; D: TRBD1; V: TRBV2; CDR3: CASSPGQGAPYEQYF; DNA: TGTGCCAGCAGTCCAGGACAGGGGGCCCCCTACGAGCAGTACTTC
size: many; J: TRBJ2-3; D: NA; V: TRBV29-1; CDR3: CSVGLSADTQYF; DNA: TGCAGCGTGGGACTGAGCGCAGATACGCAGTATTTT
size: NA; J: TRBJ2-2; D: TRBD1; V: TRBV5-1; CDR3: CASSLRQGNTGELFF; DNA: TGCGCCAGCAGCTTACGACAGGGCAACACCGGGGAGCTGTTTTTT
size: few; J: TRBJ2-1; D: NA; V: TRBV4-3; CDR3: CASSQEGPGWGQGVQFF; DNA: TGCGCCAGCAGCCAAGAAGGTCCAGGGTGGGGACAAGGGGTGCAGTTCTTC
size: NA; J: TRBJ2-5; D: NA; V: TRBV20-1; CDR3: CSASGVATQYF; DNA: TGCAGTGCTAGCGGGGTGGCGACCCAGTACTTC
size: NA; J: TRBJ2-1; D: TRBD2; V: TRBV5-1; CDR3: CASSLVMSGRDTSYNEQFF; DNA: TGCGCCAGCAGCTTGGTTATGAGCGGGAGGGACACCTCCTACAATGAGCAGTTCTTC
size: NA; J: TRBJ1-2; D: TRBD1; V: TRBV27; CDR3: CASSWTQGARGYTF; DNA: TGTGCCAGCAGTTGGACCCAGGGGGCGCGCGGCTACACCTTC
size: NA; J: TRBJ1-5; D: NA; V: TRBV4-2; CDR3: CASWGITGRGNQPQHF; DNA: TGTGCCAGCTGGGGTATCACTGGGAGAGGGAATCAGCCCCAGCATTTT
size: few; J: TRBJ2-1; D: TRBD2; V: TRBV16; CDR3: CASSQPGTSGRARQFF; DNA: TGTGCCAGCAGCCAACCGGGGACTAGCGGGAGGGCCCGGCAGTTCTTC
size: NA; J: TRBJ2-3; D: NA; V: TRBV2; CDR3: CASIVTDTQYF; DNA: TGTGCCAGTATCGTCACAGATACGCAGTATTTT
size: few; J: TRBJ2-5; D: TRBD2; V: TRBV29-1; CDR3: CSVDRAGGGEQYF; DNA: TGCAGCGTTGACCGCGCGGGAGGGGGAGAGCAGTACTTC
size: NA; J: TRBJ2-1; D: NA; V: TRBV4-1; CDR3: CASSQVPGAVYNEQFF; DNA: TGCGCCAGCAGCCAAGTACCGGGAGCGGTTTACAATGAGCAGTTCTTC
size: NA; J: TRBJ1-3; D: NA; V: TRBV15; CDR3: CATSRHQGAGNTIYF; DNA: TGTGCCACCAGCAGACATCAGGGTGCGGGAAACACCATATATTTT